A selection of T cell receptor beta chains follows, all from one sample in a study of CD8 T cells in ankylosing spondylitis. TCRdb analysed the 5' RACE reads with MiXCR anew, one entry per CDR3 protein. The table records around 230,000 distinct CDR3 sequences, 7% to 10% of them present only once. Sequencing input: blood, either unsorted or a sorted T cell fraction (not recorded which). Receptors were obtained from a female donor with ankylosing spondylitis or in good health (not recorded which). Both conserved end residues are part of each CDR3. Clone size is not always given. Where it is, it says once, few, many or a class for expanded clones.

clone_size,j_call,v_call,cdr3_aa
many,TRBJ2-2,TRBV12-3/TRBV12-4,CASSPRQGSTGELFF
-,TRBJ2-7,TRBV7-2,CASSYSGTYEQYF
many,TRBJ2-5,TRBV12-3/TRBV12-4,CASTTTSGPVTQYF
many,TRBJ2-7,TRBV20-1,CSASTDLYEQYF
many,TRBJ2-2,TRBV20-1,CSASGNKNTGELFF
many,TRBJ2-1,TRBV6-5,CASSYRYSGLGDEQFF
-,TRBJ1-3,TRBV7-6,CASSALLAGTGNTIYF
many,TRBJ1-2,TRBV9,CASSVDGQGARGYTF
many,TRBJ2-3,TRBV10-3,CAISEPPPQTDTQYF
few,TRBJ1-2,TRBV21-1,CASSKIGSGYTF